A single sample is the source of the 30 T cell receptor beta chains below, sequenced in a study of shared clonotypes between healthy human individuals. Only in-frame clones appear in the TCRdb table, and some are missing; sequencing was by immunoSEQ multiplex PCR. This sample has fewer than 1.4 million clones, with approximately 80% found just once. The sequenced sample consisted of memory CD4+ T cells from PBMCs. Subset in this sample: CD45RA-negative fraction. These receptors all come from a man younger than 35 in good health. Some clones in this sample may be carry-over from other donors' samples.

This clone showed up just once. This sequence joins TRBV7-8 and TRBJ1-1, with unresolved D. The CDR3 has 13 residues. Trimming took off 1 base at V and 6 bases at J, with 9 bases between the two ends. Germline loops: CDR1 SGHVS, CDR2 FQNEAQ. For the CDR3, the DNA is TGTGCCAGCAGCTTAGAACTCCCCGCTGAAGCTTTCTTT. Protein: CASSLELPAEAFF.

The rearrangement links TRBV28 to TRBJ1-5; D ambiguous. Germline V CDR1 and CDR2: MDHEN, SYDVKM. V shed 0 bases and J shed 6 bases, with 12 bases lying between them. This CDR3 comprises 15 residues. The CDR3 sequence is CASSLWAGEGQPQHF. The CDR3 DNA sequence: TGTGCCAGCAGTTTATGGGCAGGCGAGGGTCAGCCCCAGCATTTT.

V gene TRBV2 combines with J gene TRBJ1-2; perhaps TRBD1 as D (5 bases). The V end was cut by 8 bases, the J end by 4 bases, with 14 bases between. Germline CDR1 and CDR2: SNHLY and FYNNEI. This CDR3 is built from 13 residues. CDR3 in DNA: TGTGCCAGCCAGAAAGGGACGGCCTATGGCTACACCTTC. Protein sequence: CASQKGTAYGYTF.

CDR3 amino acids: CASRWWGQGPYGYTF. CDR3 in DNA: TGTGCCAGCAGGTGGTGGGGACAGGGTCCCTATGGCTACACCTTC. V is TRBV28 and J is TRBJ1-2; 9 bases are a match to TRBD1. V was pared by 6 bases and J by 4 bases, with 9 bases of the junction left unmatched. The CDR3 loop spans 15 amino acids. CDR1 and CDR2 from the germline V gene are MDHEN and SYDVKM.

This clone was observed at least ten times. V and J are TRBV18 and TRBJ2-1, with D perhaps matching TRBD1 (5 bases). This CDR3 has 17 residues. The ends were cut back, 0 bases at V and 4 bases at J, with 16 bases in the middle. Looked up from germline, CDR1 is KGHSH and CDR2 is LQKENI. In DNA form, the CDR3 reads TGTGCCAGCTCACCACCTCAATCCCGGCAGGGATACAATGAGCAGTTCTTC. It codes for CASSPPQSRQGYNEQFF. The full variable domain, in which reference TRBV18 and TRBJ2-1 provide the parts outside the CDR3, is NAGVMQNPRHLVRRRGQEARLRCSPMKGHSHVYWYRQLPEEGLKFMVYLQKENIIDESGMPKERFSAEFPKEGPSILRIQQVVRGDSAAYFCASSPPQSRQGYNEQFFGPGTRLTVL.

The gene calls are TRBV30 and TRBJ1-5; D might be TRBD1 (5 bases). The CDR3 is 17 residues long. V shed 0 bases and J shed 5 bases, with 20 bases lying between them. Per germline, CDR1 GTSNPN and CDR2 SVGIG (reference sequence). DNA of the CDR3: TGTGCCTGGAGTGTACGGAGGTCGGGAAGCAGGGATCAGCCCCAGCATTTT. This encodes CAWSVRRSGSRDQPQHF.

The CDR3 DNA follows: TGTGCCAGCAGTTACTCGACCCAGGGACTTTCCCAGTACTTC. It codes for CASSYSTQGLSQYF. V usage is TRBV6-5 and J usage is TRBJ2-5; D may be TRBD2 (6 bases). Germline V gene lookup returns CDR1 MNHEY and CDR2 SVGAGI. The ends were cut back, 0 bases at V and 9 bases at J, with 14 bases in the middle. This CDR3 contains 14 residues.

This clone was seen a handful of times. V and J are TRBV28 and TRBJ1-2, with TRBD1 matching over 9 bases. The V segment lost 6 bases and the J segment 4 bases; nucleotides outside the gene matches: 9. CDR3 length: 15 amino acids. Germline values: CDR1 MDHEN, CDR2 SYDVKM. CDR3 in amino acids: CASSRSTGGGYGYTF. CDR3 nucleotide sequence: TGTGCCAGCAGCCGCTCCACAGGGGGCGGCTATGGCTACACCTTC.

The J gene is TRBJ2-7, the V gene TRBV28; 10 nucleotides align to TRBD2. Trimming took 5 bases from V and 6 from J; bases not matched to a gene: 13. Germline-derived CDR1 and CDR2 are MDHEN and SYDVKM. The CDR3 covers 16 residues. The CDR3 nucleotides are TGTGCCAGCAGTGCCCCACAGCGGGAGGGGTTGGGCGAGCAGTACTTC. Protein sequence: CASSAPQREGLGEQYF.

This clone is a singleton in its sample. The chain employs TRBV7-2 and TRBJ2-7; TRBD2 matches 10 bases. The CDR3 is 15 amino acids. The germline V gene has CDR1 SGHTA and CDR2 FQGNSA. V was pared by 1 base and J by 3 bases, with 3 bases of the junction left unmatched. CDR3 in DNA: TGTGCCAGCAGCTTAGTAGCGGGAGGATACTACGAGCAGTACTTC. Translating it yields CASSLVAGGYYEQYF.

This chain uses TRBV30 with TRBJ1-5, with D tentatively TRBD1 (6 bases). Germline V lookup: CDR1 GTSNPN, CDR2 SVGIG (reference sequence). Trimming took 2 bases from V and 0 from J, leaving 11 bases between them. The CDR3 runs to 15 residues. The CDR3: CAWSSTGNSNQPQHF. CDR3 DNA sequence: TGTGCCTGGAGTTCTACAGGGAATAGCAATCAGCCCCAGCATTTT.

Here the CDR3 reads CASSSRDRVFSSYEQYF. The CDR3 DNA sequence: TGTGCCAGCAGCTCCCGGGACAGGGTATTTAGCTCCTACGAGCAGTACTTC. This chain uses TRBV5-6 with TRBJ2-7; 9 bases match TRBD1. The CDR3 is 17 amino acids. CDR1 is SGHDT, CDR2 YYEEEE, per germline. The junction had 10 bases not matched to a gene; V was cut back by 3 bases and J by 0 bases.

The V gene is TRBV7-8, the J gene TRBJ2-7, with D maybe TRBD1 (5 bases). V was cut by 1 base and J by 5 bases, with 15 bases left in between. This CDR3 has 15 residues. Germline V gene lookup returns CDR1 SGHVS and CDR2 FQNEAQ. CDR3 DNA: TGTGCCAGCAGCTTAGTTTATGCAGGGAAGCACGAGCAGTACTTC. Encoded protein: CASSLVYAGKHEQYF.

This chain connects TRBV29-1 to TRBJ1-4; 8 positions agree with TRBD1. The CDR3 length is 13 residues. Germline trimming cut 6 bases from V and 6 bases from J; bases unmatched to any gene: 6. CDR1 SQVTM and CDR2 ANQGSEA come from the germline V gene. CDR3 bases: TGCAGCGTCGACAGGGGTGAGGATGAAAAACTGTTTTTT. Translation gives CSVDRGEDEKLFF. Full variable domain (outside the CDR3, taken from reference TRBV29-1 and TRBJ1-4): SAVISQKPSRDICQRGTSLTIQCQVDSQVTMMFWYRQQPGQSLTLIATANQGSEATYESGFVIDKFPISRPNLTFSTLTVSNMSPEDSSIYLCSVDRGEDEKLFFGSGTQLSVL.

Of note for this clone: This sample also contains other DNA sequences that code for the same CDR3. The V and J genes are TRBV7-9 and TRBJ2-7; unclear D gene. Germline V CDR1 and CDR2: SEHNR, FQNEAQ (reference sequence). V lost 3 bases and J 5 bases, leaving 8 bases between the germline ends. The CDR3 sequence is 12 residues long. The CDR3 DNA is TGTGCCAGCAGCTTGGTGGGCGACGAGCAGTACTTC. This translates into CASSLVGDEQYF.

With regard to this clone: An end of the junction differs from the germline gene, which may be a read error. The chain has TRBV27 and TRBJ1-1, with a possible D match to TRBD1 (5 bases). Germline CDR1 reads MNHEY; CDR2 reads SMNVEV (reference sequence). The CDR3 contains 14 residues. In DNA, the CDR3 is TGTGCCAGCAGACCGCCGGGACGGCTAAAACCCCCAGACTTT. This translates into CASRPPGRLKPPDF.

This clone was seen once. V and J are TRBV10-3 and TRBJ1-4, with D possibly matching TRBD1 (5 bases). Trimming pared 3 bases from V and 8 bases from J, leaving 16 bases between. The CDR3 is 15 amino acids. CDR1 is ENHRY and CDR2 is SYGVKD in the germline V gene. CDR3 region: CAISDTAGTREKLFF. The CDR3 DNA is TGTGCCATCAGTGATACCGCCGGGACGAGGGAAAAACTGTTTTTT.

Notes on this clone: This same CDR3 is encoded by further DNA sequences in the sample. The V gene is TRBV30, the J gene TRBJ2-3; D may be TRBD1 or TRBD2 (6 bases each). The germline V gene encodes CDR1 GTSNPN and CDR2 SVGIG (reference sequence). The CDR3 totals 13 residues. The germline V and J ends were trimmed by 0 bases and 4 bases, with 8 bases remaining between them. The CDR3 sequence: CAWSVRGADTQYF. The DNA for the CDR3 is TGTGCCTGGAGTGTAAGGGGGGCAGATACGCAGTATTTT.

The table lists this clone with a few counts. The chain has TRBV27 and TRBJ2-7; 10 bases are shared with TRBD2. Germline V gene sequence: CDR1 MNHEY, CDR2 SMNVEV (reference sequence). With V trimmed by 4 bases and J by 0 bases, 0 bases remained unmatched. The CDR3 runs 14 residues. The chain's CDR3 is CASSWTSGSYEQYF. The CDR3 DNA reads TGTGCCAGCAGTTGGACTAGCGGCTCCTACGAGCAGTACTTC.

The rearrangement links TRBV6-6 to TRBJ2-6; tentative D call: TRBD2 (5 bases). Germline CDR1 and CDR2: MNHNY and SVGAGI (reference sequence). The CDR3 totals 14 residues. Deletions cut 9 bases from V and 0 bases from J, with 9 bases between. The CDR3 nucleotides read TGTGCCAGTGCCCTAGCCTCTGGGGCCAACGTCCTGACTTTC. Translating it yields CASALASGANVLTF.

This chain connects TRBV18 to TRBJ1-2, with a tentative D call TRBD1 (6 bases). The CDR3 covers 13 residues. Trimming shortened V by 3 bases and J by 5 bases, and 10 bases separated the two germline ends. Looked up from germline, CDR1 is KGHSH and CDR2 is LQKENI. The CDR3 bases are TGTGCCAGCTCACCCTCAGGGGAATATGGCTACACCTTC. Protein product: CASSPSGEYGYTF.

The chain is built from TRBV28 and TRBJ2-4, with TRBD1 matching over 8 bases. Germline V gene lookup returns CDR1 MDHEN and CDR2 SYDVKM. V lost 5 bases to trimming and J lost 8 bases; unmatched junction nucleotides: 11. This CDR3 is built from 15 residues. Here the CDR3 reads CASSDRSGGTYIQYF. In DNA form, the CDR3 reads TGTGCCAGCAGTGATCGATCAGGGGGCACGTACATTCAGTACTTC. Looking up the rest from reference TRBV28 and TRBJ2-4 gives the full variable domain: DVKVTQSSRYLVKRTGEKVFLECVQDMDHENMFWYRQDPGLGLRLIYFSYDVKMKEKGDIPEGYSVSREKKERFSLILESASTNQTSMYLCASSDRSGGTYIQYFGAGTRLSVL.

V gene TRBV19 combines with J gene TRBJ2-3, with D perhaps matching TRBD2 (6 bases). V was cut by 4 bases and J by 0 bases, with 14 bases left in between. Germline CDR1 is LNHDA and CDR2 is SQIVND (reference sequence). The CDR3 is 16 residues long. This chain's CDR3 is CASSRDSGASTDTQYF. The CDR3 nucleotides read TGTGCCAGTAGTAGGGACTCAGGAGCTAGCACAGATACGCAGTATTTT.

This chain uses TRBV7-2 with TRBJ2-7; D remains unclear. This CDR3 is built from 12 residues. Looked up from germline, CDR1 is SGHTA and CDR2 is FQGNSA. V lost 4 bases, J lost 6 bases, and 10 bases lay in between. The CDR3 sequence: CASSSVIGEQYF. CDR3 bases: TGTGCCAGCAGCTCAGTGATAGGCGAGCAGTACTTC.

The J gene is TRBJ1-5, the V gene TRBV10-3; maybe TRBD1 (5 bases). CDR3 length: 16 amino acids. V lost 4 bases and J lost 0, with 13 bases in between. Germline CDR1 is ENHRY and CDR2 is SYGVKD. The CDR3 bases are TGTGCCATCAGTGGAGGGCCTGGGGGTAGCAATCAGCCCCAGCATTTT. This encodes CAISGGPGGSNQPQHF.

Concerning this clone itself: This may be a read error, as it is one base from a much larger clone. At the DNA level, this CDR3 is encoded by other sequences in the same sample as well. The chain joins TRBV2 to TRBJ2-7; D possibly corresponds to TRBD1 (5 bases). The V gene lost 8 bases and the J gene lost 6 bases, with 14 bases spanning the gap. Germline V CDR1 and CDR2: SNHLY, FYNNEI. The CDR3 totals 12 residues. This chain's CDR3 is CASGQGVGEQYF. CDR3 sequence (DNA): TGTGCCAGCGGGCAGGGCGTAGGCGAGCAGTACTTC.

Here the CDR3 DNA reads TGTGCCAGCAGCTTAGATATGAGGACTAGCTTCTTC. Protein sequence: CASSLDMRTSFF. The chain employs TRBV11-2 and TRBJ2-1; 8 bases align to TRBD2. The CDR3 is 12 residues long. In germline, CDR1 is SGHAT, CDR2 FQNNGV. V dropped 0 bases and J dropped 16; count of bases not matched to a gene: 5.

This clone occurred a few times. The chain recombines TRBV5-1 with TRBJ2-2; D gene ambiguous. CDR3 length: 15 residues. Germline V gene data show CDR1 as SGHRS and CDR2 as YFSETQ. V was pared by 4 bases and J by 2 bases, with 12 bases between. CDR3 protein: CASSAYGTNTGELFF. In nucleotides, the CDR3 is TGCGCCAGCAGCGCATATGGTACCAACACCGGGGAGCTGTTTTTT.

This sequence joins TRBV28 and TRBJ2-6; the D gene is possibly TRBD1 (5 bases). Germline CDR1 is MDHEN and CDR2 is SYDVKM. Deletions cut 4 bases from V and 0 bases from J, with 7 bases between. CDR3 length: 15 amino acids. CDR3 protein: CASSYQGSGANVLTF. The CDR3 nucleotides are TGTGCCAGCAGTTATCAGGGCTCTGGGGCCAACGTCCTGACTTTC.

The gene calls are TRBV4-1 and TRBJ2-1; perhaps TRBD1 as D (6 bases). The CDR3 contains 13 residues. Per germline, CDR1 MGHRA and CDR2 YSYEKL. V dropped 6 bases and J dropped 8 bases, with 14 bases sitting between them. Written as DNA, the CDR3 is TGCGCCAGCAGAACAGGGTCCCGGGATGAGCAGTTCTTC. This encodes CASRTGSRDEQFF.